This T cell receptor (beta chain) was sequenced during a study of T-cell reconstitution after alpha-beta-depleted transplantation in children. Preparation of the TCRbeta library was carried out with unique molecular identifiers. A single record per CDR3 protein comes from TCRdb applying MiXCR to the PCR reads. The sample records roughly 790,000 distinct CDR3 sequences, about 15% being singletons. This clonotype was picked up a small number of times. Its antigen is not identified. Germline CDR1 and CDR2: ENHRY and SYGVKD. Trimming pared 2 bases from V and 7 bases from J, leaving 12 bases between. This CDR3 has 13 residues. Broader study findings: Surviving thymic progenitors and recipient T cells were the source of high TCRbeta diversity at day 60 in some patients. T-cell counts and diversity were attributed mostly to newly produced T cells one year after transplant. Several hundred expanded graft clones reportedly were the source of alpha-beta T cells about two months after transplant.

The chain links TRBV10-3 to TRBJ2-7; no firm D call. The receptor's source is a male patient between 5 and 17 years old who had a stem cell transplant for acute lymphoblastic leukemia, so the T cells may come from the graft donor. Sequenced material: PBMCs, mostly from graft donor cells, taken 360 days after TCRalphabeta/CD19-depleted stem cell transplant. This chain's CDR3 is CAISEGTHGEQYF. CDR3 bases: TGTGCCATCAGTGAGGGAACCCACGGAGAGCAGTACTTC.